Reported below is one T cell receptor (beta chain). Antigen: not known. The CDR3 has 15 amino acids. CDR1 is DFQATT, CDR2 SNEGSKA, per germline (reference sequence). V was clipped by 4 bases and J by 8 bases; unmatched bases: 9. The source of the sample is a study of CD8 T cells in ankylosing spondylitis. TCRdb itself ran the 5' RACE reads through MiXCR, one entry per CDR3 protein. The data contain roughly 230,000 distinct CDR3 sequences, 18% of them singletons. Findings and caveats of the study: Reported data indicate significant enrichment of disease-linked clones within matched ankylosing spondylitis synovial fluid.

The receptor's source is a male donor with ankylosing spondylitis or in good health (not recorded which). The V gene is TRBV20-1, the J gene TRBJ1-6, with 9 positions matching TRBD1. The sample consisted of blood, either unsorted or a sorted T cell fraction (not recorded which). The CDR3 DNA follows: TGCAGTGCTACTCCGAAGGACAGGGGACATTCACCCCTCCACTTT. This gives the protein CSATPKDRGHSPLHF.